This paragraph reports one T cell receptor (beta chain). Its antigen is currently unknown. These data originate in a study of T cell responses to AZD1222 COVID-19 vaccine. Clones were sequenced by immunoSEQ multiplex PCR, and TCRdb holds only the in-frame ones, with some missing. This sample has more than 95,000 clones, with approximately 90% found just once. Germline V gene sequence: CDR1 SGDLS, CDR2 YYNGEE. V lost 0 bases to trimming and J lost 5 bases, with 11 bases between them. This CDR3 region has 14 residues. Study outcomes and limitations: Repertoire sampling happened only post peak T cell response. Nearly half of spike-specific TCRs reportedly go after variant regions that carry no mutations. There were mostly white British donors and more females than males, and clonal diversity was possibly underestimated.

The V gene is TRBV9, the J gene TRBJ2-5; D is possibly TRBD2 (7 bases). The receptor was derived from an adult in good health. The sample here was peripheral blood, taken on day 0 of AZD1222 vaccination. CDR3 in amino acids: CASSVDGGLETQYF. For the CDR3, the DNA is TGTGCCAGCAGCGTAGACGGGGGGCTGGAGACCCAGTACTTC.